Shown below are 21 T cell receptor beta chains from a single sample sequenced in a study of T-cell memory formation after mild COVID-19. TCRdb re-analysed the 5' RACE reads in MiXCR, keeping a single row per CDR3 protein. The sample has 250,000 to 350,000 distinct CDR3 sequences; roughly 16% are singletons. Sequencing input: PBMCs or a T cell subset sorted from them (not recorded which). The receptors were gathered from a man aged 18 to 30 who had mild COVID-19 (a few samples of this study predate the infection). Cell type and time point are not known.

The chain joins TRBV19 to TRBJ2-3; 7 bases line up with TRBD1. Germline values: CDR1 LNHDA, CDR2 SQIVND (reference sequence). V trimming: 6 bases; J trimming: 6 bases; junction bases outside the gene matches: 12. CDR3 length equals 15 residues. CDR3 sequence: CASSPSSRGSDTQYF. CDR3 nucleotide sequence: TGTGCCAGTAGCCCGAGTAGCAGGGGGTCGGATACGCAGTATTTT.

This chain links TRBV24-1 with TRBJ2-3; weak D call: TRBD2 (7 bases). The ends were cut back, 3 bases at V and 5 bases at J, with 14 bases in the middle. The germline V gene encodes CDR1 KGHDR and CDR2 SFDVKD. CDR3 length: 15 residues. CDR3 DNA: TGTGCCACCAGTGATGAGGGGGGGGGCCGAGATACGCAGTATTTT. It codes for CATSDEGGGRDTQYF.

The V call is TRBV5-1, the J call TRBJ2-7; 9 bases line up with TRBD2. Germline CDR1 and CDR2: SGHRS and YFSETQ. The CDR3 is 17 residues long. Losses at the gene ends were 4 bases for V and 1 base for J; bases not matched to a gene: 12. In DNA form, the CDR3 reads TGCGCCAGCAGCCGCCCCTCGGGCGGGGGGGCGTCCTACGAGCAGTACTTC. It specifies CASSRPSGGGASYEQYF. Looking up the rest from reference TRBV5-1 and TRBJ2-7 gives the full variable domain: KAGVTQTPRYLIKTRGQQVTLSCSPISGHRSVSWYQQTPGQGLQFLFEYFSETQRNKGNFPGRFSGRQFSNSRSEMNVSTLELGDSALYLCASSRPSGGGASYEQYFGPGTRLTVT.

This clonotype was observed a handful of times. The chain couples TRBV6-5 to TRBJ2-1; 8 bases match TRBD1. The V gene's germline CDR1 is MNHEY and CDR2 SVGAGI. The CDR3 extends over 12 amino acids. The J segment lost 10 bases and the V segment lost 6 bases, leaving 5 bases of the junction unmatched. CDR3 residues: CASSRRGHEQFF. The CDR3 DNA is TGTGCCAGCAGCCGCAGGGGGCACGAGCAGTTCTTC.

This clonotype was detected a few times. In nucleotides, the CDR3 is TGCGCCAGCAGCCAAGATCTGGGCTACGAGCAGTACGTC. It codes for CASSQDLGYEQYV. The chain uses TRBV4-3 and TRBJ2-7; D is unresolved. The CDR3 covers 13 residues. Looked up from germline, CDR1 is LGHNA and CDR2 is YSLEER. With 0 bases removed from V and 3 bases from J, the gap between germline ends came to 6 bases.

This chain joins TRBV7-3 and TRBJ2-3, with D perhaps TRBD2 (6 bases). The length of the CDR3 is 13 residues. CDR1 is SGHTA and CDR2 is FQGTGA in the germline V gene. V lost 5 bases to trimming and J lost 5 bases, with 11 bases between them. The CDR3 DNA is TGTGCCAGCAGCACGAACGGGGGAGATACGCAGTATTTT. This encodes CASSTNGGDTQYF. The variable domain in full, with the rest retrieved from reference TRBV7-3 and TRBJ2-3, is GAGVSQTPSNKVTEKGKYVELRCDPISGHTALYWYRQSLGQGPEFLIYFQGTGAADDSGLPNDRFFAVRPEGSVSTLKIQRTERGDSAVYLCASSTNGGDTQYFGPGTRLTVL.

This clonotype turned up a few times. The J gene is TRBJ2-5, the V gene TRBV7-9; D unresolved. CDR3 size: 13 residues. CDR1 SEHNR and CDR2 FQNEAQ come from the germline V gene (reference sequence). V lost 8 bases and J 1 base, leaving 11 bases between the germline ends. This CDR3 reads CASLPGFQETQYF. The DNA of the CDR3 is TGTGCCAGCCTTCCCGGGTTCCAAGAGACCCAGTACTTC.

This clonotype was recorded at least ten times. V gene TRBV12-3 or TRBV12-4 combines with J gene TRBJ2-1, with 8 positions matching TRBD1. V shed 5 bases, J shed 9 bases, and the junction held 9 bases outside the gene matches. The CDR3 is made up of 14 amino acids. The CDR3 sequence: CASSLTYRGVEQFF. The CDR3 DNA is TGTGCCAGCAGTCTCACCTACAGGGGGGTTGAGCAGTTCTTC.

This clonotype was counted only a few times. The rearrangement joins TRBV6-6 to TRBJ1-6; D not resolved. The CDR3 length is 14 residues. Germline-derived CDR1 and CDR2 are MNHNY and SVGAGI (reference sequence). V was trimmed by 0 bases and J by 6 bases, leaving 6 bases between them. CDR3 residues: CASSYSVTNSPLHF. The CDR3 nucleotides read TGTGCCAGCAGTTACTCTGTTACTAATTCACCCCTCCACTTT.

This clonotype came up a few times. The chain recombines TRBV5-1 with TRBJ2-3, with 7 bases lining up with TRBD1. Germline CDR1 reads SGHRS; CDR2 reads YFSETQ. Trimming took 6 bases from V and 1 from J; bases not matched to a gene: 8. The CDR3 runs to 15 residues. For the CDR3, the DNA is TGCGCCAGCACTTACCGGGACAGACGCACAGATACGCAGTATTTT. Encoded protein: CASTYRDRRTDTQYF.

This clonotype was seen more than once but under ten times. The rearrangement links TRBV7-9 to TRBJ2-5; D is unclear. The length of the CDR3 is 15 residues. The V gene's germline CDR1 is SEHNR and CDR2 FQNEAQ (reference sequence). V was trimmed by 5 bases and J by 0 bases, leaving 13 bases between them. In DNA, the CDR3 is TGTGCCAGCAGCCGCGGACCCTCTCACCAAGAGACCCAGTACTTC. Its protein is CASSRGPSHQETQYF.

This chain links TRBV6-5 with TRBJ2-7, with D hard to call. The CDR3 is 13 amino acids. The V and J ends lost 4 bases and 2 bases respectively, with 9 bases between them. Germline lookup yields CDR1 MNHEY and CDR2 SVGAGI. The CDR3 nucleotides are TGTGCCAGCAGTTTGGGAATCACCTACGAGCAGTACTTC. Translated: CASSLGITYEQYF.

This clonotype has just a few counts. The CDR3 reads CASSLEGGGTFTDTQYF. The CDR3 DNA reads TGTGCCAGCAGCTTAGAGGGCGGGGGGACCTTCACAGATACGCAGTATTTT. V and J are TRBV7-3 and TRBJ2-3; 8 nucleotides align to TRBD2. The CDR3 is 17 amino acids. V was clipped by 2 bases and J by 2 bases; unmatched bases: 9. Germline V gene data show CDR1 as SGHTA and CDR2 as FQGTGA.

The chain couples TRBV7-2 to TRBJ2-3; 9 bases fit TRBD1. V lost 3 bases, J lost 4 bases, and 5 bases stayed unmatched. The CDR3 runs to 15 residues. The germline V gene has CDR1 SGHTA and CDR2 FQGNSA. This CDR3 is CASSFTGGGADTQYF. The CDR3 DNA is TGTGCCAGCAGCTTTACAGGGGGCGGCGCAGATACGCAGTATTTT.

The rearrangement links TRBV6-1 to TRBJ2-3, with 7 positions matching TRBD1. Germline V gene data show CDR1 as MNHNS and CDR2 as SASEGT. The CDR3 spans 13 residues. Trimming cost V 7 bases and J 9 bases; bases outside gene matches: 10. The CDR3 bases are TGTGCCAGCAACCCGGACAGGAGATCCACGCAGTATTTT. Translated, it gives CASNPDRRSTQYF.

The CDR3 is CASSHLDLTGELFF. The CDR3 DNA follows: TGTGCCAGCAGCCACCTCGACCTAACCGGGGAGCTGTTTTTT. This chain joins TRBV3-1 and TRBJ2-2; D is unresolved. CDR3 length equals 14 residues. Between the trimmed V and J ends, which lost 3 bases and 5 bases, there was a span of 10 bases. Germline V gives CDR1 LGHDT, CDR2 YNNKEL (reference sequence).

This clonotype turned up a few times. The chain recombines TRBV7-2 with TRBJ2-1, with 9 nucleotides matching TRBD1. The CDR3 is 15 residues long. The trim removed 1 base at V and 6 bases at J, leaving 4 bases unmatched. Germline values: CDR1 SGHTA, CDR2 FQGNSA. CDR3 sequence: CASSLDDRGFNEQFF. DNA of the CDR3: TGTGCCAGCAGCTTAGACGACAGGGGGTTCAATGAGCAGTTCTTC.

The chain links TRBV29-1 to TRBJ2-7, with TRBD1 matching over 7 bases. Germline V gives CDR1 SQVTM, CDR2 ANQGSEA. V lost 5 bases, J lost 3 bases, and 7 bases stayed unmatched. This CDR3 contains 13 residues. The CDR3 protein is CSVTTGSDYEQYF. Here the CDR3 DNA reads TGCAGCGTTACGACAGGGTCCGACTACGAGCAGTACTTC.

The chain has TRBV5-1 and TRBJ1-3; D is possibly TRBD1 (5 bases). Germline V gives CDR1 SGHRS, CDR2 YFSETQ. CDR3 length: 17 amino acids. Trimming took off 4 bases at V and 0 bases at J, with 17 bases between the two ends. The CDR3 DNA reads TGCGCCAGCAGCCTACAGGATTGGGGTCACTCTGGAAACACCATATATTTT. This gives the protein CASSLQDWGHSGNTIYF.

V usage is TRBV5-1 and J usage is TRBJ2-3; possibly TRBD2 for D (5 bases). In germline, CDR1 is SGHRS, CDR2 YFSETQ. V was shortened by 3 bases and J by 0 bases, with 14 bases between the two germline ends. The CDR3 consists of 16 residues. As DNA, the CDR3 is TGCGCCAGCAGCTCTGCCGGGCGGACTAGCACAGATACGCAGTATTTT. Amino acid sequence: CASSSAGRTSTDTQYF.

This chain connects TRBV6-2 or TRBV6-3 to TRBJ2-7; tentatively, D is TRBD1 (5 bases). The CDR3 spans 15 residues. V was pared by 4 bases and J by 3 bases, with 16 bases between. Germline CDR1 reads MNHEY; CDR2 reads SVGEGT. The CDR3 region is CASSSARIDSYEQYV. The CDR3 region has the DNA TGTGCCAGCAGTTCCGCTCGTATCGACAGCTACGAGCAGTACGTC.